The present T cell receptor beta chain was sequenced within a study of blood T cell repertoires in COVID-19. Whole-study context: Sites in the United States, Italy and Spain provided acute and convalescent COVID-19 samples. The cDNA or gDNA used as material had been derived from T cells, B-cell-depleted T cells, or PBMCs.

As originally analysed: Estimated nucleated cell counts came from reference gene primer amplification. Only in-frame clones appear in the TCRdb table, and some are missing; sequencing was by immunoSEQ multiplex PCR. The V and J calls and clone size were taken over from that table, and D and trimming were inferred from the DNA. The sample carries a few hundred thousand clones, about 85% recorded once. Germline V gives CDR1 SGDLS, CDR2 YYNGEE. The length of the CDR3 is 15 residues. V lost 1 base to trimming and J lost 8 bases; unmatched junction nucleotides: 6. The chain has TRBV9 and TRBJ2-1, with TRBD1 matching over 10 bases. This receptor was obtained from a man aged 70 or older with acute or convalescent COVID-19. Specimen: peripheral blood. Written as DNA, the CDR3 is TGTGCCAGCAGCGTACAGGGGACAGGGGCCGATGAGCAGTTCTTC. Translating gives CASSVQGTGADEQFF.